This T cell receptor (beta chain) is drawn from a study of blood T cell repertoires in COVID-19 (dated by TCRdb to between 2020 and 2021). Regarding the complete study: Samples from collaborators originated in the United States, Italy and Spain and spanned both the acute and convalescent phases of COVID-19. The material from the prospective study consisted of cDNA or gDNA derived from T cells, B-cell-depleted T cells, or PBMCs. The dataset comprised deeply sampled blood TCRbeta repertoires from subjects exposed to, actively infected with, or recovered from COVID-19. The repertoires were made available in a free public database intended to serve as a resource for research on the immune response to SARS-CoV-2. The samples were drawn from two sources: the first 160 participants of the ongoing ImmuneRACE study, and about 1,300 subjects contributed by 6 global collaborators. Nearly every sample came with metadata listing a de-identified subject ID, COVID-19 status, age in years and sex. Where available, HLA class I and class II types were taken from metadata supplied by the sample provider and were not determined by assay-based typing. Study-wide findings and limitations: Clinical and demographic metadata were provided uncurated, with the amount varying by source and participant.

CDR1 and CDR2 were assigned from the germline V gene as KGHSH and LQKENI. Its CDR3 holds 13 amino acids, cysteine through phenylalanine. The CDR3 DNA has 39 bases and is translated from base 1. At one collaborating source in Seattle, patients were enrolled during active infection and were followed longitudinally through the course of disease. The collaborating institutions used their own protocols to collect whole blood in K2EDTA tubes. For TCRbeta analysis, collaborators shipped samples as frozen whole blood, isolated PBMCs, or DNA extracted from either of those sample types. TCRbeta CDR3 regions were amplified from genomic DNA using the immunoSEQ Assay, a bias-controlled multiplex PCR. Turning to the authors' computational methods: Within the assay, amplification of reference gene primers was used to estimate how many nucleated cells each sample contained. To quantify the absolute abundance of each unique TCRbeta CDR3 rearrangement, sequence reads were collapsed and filtered. For each sample, productive Simpson clonality was calculated by taking the square root of Simpson's diversity index across productive rearrangements. This is the immuneACCESS table as TCRdb keeps it, with only in-frame sequences that have V and J called. A part of the clones is gone; compared with another copy, unresolved V genes explain less than half, and the rest is unexplained. D and trimming come from the DNA, and the V and J calls and clone size come from that table. For this sample the table gives roughly 160,000 clones, of which just under 85% were detected only once. Of the sample, approximately 2.6% falls within the top ten clones.

This clone was seen once. The specificity of this receptor is unknown. One end of the junction varies from germline; a read error may be responsible. Sequencing was done on a sample of peripheral blood. The sequence came from a woman of 80 years or more with COVID-19, enrolled during active disease. The rearrangement joined TRBV18 to TRBJ2-7; 7 middle bases align to TRBD2. This receptor carries the CDR3 CASSPLSGGGFLF. The nucleotides are TGTGCCAGCTCACCGCTAAGTGGCGGGGGATTTCTCTTC.